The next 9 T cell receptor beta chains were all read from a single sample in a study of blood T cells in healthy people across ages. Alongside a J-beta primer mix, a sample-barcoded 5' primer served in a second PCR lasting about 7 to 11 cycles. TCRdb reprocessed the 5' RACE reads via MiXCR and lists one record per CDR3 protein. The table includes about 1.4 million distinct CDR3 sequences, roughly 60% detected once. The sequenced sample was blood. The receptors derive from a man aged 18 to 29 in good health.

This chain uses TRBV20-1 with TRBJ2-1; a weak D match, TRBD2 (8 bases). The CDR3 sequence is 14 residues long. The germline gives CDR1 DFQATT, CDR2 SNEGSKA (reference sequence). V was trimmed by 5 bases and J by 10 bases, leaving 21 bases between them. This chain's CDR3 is CSALRGGSGIEQFF. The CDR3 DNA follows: TGCAGTGCTCTCAGGGGGGGTAGCGGGATCGAGCAGTTCTTC.

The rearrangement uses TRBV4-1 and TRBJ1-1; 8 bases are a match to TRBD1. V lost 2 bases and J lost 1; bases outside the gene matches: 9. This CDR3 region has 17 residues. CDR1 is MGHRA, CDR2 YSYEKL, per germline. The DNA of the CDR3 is TGCGCCAGCAGCCAAAGGGGCTTCAGGGGGCCGAACACTGAAGCTTTCTTT. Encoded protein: CASSQRGFRGPNTEAFF.

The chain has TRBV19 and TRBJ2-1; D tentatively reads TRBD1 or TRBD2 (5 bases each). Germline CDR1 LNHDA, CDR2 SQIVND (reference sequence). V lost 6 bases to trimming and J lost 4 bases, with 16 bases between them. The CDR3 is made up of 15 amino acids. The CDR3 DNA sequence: TGTGCCAGTAGCCGAGGGGTCCCCCCTTACAATGAGCAGTTCTTC. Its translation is CASSRGVPPYNEQFF.

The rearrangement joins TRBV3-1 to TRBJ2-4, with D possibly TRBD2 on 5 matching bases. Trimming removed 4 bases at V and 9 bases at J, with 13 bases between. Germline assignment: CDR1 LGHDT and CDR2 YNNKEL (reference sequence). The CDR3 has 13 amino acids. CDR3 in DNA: TGTGCCAGCAGCCCAACGGGAACCCCCATTCAGTACTTC. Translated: CASSPTGTPIQYF.

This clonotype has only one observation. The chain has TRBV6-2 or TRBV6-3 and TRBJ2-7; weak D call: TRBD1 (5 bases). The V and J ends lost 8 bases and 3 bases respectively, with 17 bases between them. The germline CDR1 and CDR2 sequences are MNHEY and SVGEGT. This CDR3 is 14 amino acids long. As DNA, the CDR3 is TGTGCCAGCTCTCAGGGTGCGAGAAACTACGAGCAGTACTTC. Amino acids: CASSQGARNYEQYF.

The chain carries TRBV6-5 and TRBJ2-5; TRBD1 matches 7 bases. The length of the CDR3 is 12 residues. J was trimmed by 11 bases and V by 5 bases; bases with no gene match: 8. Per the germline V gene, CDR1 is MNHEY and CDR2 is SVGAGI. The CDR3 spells CASSRPGGKQYF. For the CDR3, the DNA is TGTGCCAGCAGTCGACCAGGGGGAAAGCAGTACTTC.

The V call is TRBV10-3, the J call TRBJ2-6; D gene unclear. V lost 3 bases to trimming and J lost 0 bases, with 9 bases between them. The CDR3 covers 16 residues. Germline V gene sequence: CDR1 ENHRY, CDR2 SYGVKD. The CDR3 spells CAISENRSSGANVLTF. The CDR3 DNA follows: TGTGCCATCAGTGAAAATAGGAGCTCTGGGGCCAACGTCCTGACTTTC.

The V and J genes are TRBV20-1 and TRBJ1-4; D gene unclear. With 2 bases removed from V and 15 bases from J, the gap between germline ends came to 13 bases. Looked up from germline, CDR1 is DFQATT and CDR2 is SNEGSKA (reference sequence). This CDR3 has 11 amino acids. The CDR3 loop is CSARMLRTLFF. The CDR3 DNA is TGCAGTGCTAGAATGCTTAGAACCTTGTTTTTT.

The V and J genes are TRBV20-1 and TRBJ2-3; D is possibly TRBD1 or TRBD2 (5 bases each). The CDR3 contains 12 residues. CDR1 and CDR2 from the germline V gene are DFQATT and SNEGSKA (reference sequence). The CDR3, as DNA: TGCAGCGGGGCCTCAATCACAGATACGCAGTATTTT. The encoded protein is CSGASITDTQYF.